This T cell receptor beta chain was documented in a study of beta chain features in type 1 diabetes. Overall study: Examination spanned some 100 million sorted cells from all samples.

This clone was detected a few times. Its antigen is as yet unknown. Study conclusions and caveats: All four CD4+ subsets of Type 1 diabetes patients contained TCRB CDR3s that were moderately but significantly shorter. It was among patients, rather than healthy donors, that naive, central memory and Treg TCRB repertoires appeared more similar.

The V gene's germline CDR1 is MNHEY and CDR2 SMNVEV (reference sequence). The ends were cut back, 5 bases at V and 1 base at J, with 17 bases in the middle. The CDR3 extends over 16 amino acids. Every isolated RNA sample was fully reverse transcribed, so sequencing captured expressed TCRB transcripts. TCRdb keeps only in-frame clones here, not all; method: immunoSEQ multiplex PCR. The sample includes under 300,000 clones, roughly 8% of them seen just once. The source of this sequence is a woman aged 18-29 years in good health. The gene calls are TRBV27 and TRBJ2-5; D uncertain. The sequenced sample was central memory CD4+ T cells from blood. The CDR3 coding sequence is TGTGCCAGCAGTCCGTACCTCACCCGTGTCCAAGAGACCCAGTACTTC. Amino acids: CASSPYLTRVQETQYF.